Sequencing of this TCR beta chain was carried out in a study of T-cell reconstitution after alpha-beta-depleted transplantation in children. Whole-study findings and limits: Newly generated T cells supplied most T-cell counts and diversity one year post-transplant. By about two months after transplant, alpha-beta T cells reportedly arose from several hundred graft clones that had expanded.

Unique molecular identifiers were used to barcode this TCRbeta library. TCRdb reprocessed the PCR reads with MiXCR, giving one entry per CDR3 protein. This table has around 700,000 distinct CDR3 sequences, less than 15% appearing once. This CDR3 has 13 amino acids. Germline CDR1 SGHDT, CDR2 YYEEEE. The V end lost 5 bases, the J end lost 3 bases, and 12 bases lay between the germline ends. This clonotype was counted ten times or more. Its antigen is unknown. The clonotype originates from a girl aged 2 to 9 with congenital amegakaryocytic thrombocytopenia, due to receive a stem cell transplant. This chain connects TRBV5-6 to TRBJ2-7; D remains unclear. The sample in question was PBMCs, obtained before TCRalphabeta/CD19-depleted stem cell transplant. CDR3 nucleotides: TGTGCCAGCAGGCTGTTTGGTATCTACGAGCAGTACTTC. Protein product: CASRLFGIYEQYF.